One and the same sample provided the 26 T cell receptor beta chains below, sequenced in a study of T-cell memory formation after mild COVID-19. One entry per CDR3 protein results from TCRdb running MiXCR on the 5' RACE reads. The data show roughly 620,000 distinct CDR3 sequences, with about a sixth seen just once and around 12% held by the top ten. The sample was PBMCs or a T cell subset sorted from them (not recorded which). The receptors were gathered from an adult woman who had mild COVID-19 (a few samples of this study predate the infection). Cell type and time point are not known.

CDR3: CASSLGWKLFF. The CDR3 DNA sequence: TGTGCCAGCAGCTTAGGTTGGAAACTGTTTTTT. The rearrangement joins TRBV7-8 to TRBJ1-4; D gene uncertain. V shed 1 base and J shed 11 bases, with 5 bases lying between them. The CDR3 contains 11 residues. Germline V gives CDR1 SGHVS, CDR2 FQNEAQ.

The chain carries TRBV7-3 and TRBJ2-1; TRBD1 matches 8 bases. Germline V gene sequence: CDR1 SGHTA, CDR2 FQGTGA. The CDR3 loop spans 14 amino acids. With V trimmed by 3 bases and J by 8 bases, 6 bases remained unmatched. The CDR3 sequence is CASSFGQGKDEQFF. The CDR3 DNA sequence: TGTGCCAGCAGCTTTGGACAGGGTAAGGATGAGCAGTTCTTC.

This clonotype has only a few counts. The chain recombines TRBV7-6 with TRBJ2-5; tentatively, D is TRBD1 or TRBD2 (5 bases each). V was shortened by 5 bases and J by 1 base, with 14 bases between the two germline ends. The CDR3 has 15 amino acids. Germline assignment: CDR1 SGHVS and CDR2 FNYEAQ. CDR3 sequence: CASSPWDGRQETQYF. The CDR3 nucleotides are TGTGCCAGCAGCCCATGGGACGGACGCCAAGAGACCCAGTACTTC. Filled out from reference TRBV7-6 and TRBJ2-5, the complete variable domain reads GAGVSQSPRYKVTKRGQDVALRCDPISGHVSLYWYRQALGQGPEFLTYFNYEAQQDKSGLPNDRFSAERPEGSISTLTIQRTEQRDSAMYRCASSPWDGRQETQYFGPGTRLLVL.

This clonotype was detected a few times. V is TRBV18 and J is TRBJ1-1; tentative D call: TRBD1 (5 bases). The ends were cut back, 0 bases at V and 3 bases at J, with 14 bases in the middle. This CDR3 contains 16 residues. Germline CDR1 is KGHSH and CDR2 is LQKENI. DNA of the CDR3: TGTGCCAGCTCACCACCCCAGGGACGGTGGGACACTGAAGCTTTCTTT. Translation: CASSPPQGRWDTEAFF.

This clonotype was counted a few times. The V and J genes are TRBV4-2 and TRBJ1-2, with TRBD1 matching 9 bases. V gave up 3 bases and J gave up 6 bases; unmatched junction bases: 14. The CDR3 extends over 17 amino acids. Per germline, CDR1 LGHNA and CDR2 YNFKEQ. CDR3 DNA sequence: TGTGCCAGCAGCCATGAACGACCGGGACAGGGTTATCATGGCTACACCTTC. It is translated as CASSHERPGQGYHGYTF.

This clonotype came up a few times. J is TRBJ1-1 and V is TRBV9; TRBD1 aligns across 7 bases. This CDR3 has 14 residues. V was pared by 4 bases and J by 4 bases, with 7 bases of the junction left unmatched. Germline V gives CDR1 SGDLS, CDR2 YYNGEE. The CDR3 loop is CASSPRAGGTEAFF. The CDR3, as DNA: TGTGCCAGCAGCCCCAGGGCAGGGGGCACTGAAGCTTTCTTT.

The count of this clonotype is one. The gene calls are TRBV3-1 and TRBJ2-3, with D possibly being TRBD1 (5 bases). Trimming pared 6 bases from V and 5 bases from J, leaving 15 bases between. The CDR3 sequence is 14 residues long. CDR1 and CDR2 from the germline V gene are LGHDT and YNNKEL (reference sequence). In nucleotides, the CDR3 is TGTGCCAGCAGAGATGGACATCTTGGAGATACGCAGTATTTT. It translates to CASRDGHLGDTQYF.

This clonotype showed up just a few times. The chain employs TRBV6-5 and TRBJ2-1; 7 nucleotides align to TRBD2. CDR1 and CDR2 from the germline V gene are MNHEY and SVGAGI. This CDR3 spans 14 amino acids. Losses at the gene ends were 1 base for V and 7 bases for J; bases not matched to a gene: 4. CDR3 bases: TGTGCCAGCAGTTACTGGCGGGAGAGGAATGAGCAGTTCTTC. Amino acids: CASSYWRERNEQFF.

This clonotype was observed at least ten times. This rearrangement joins TRBV12-3 or TRBV12-4 to TRBJ2-5; possible D gene TRBD2, 6 bases. This CDR3 has 14 residues. Trimming cost V 3 bases and J 3 bases, with 11 bases left between them. The CDR3 reads CASSFSGGEETQYF. DNA of the CDR3: TGTGCCAGCAGTTTTAGCGGCGGGGAAGAGACCCAGTACTTC.

V usage is TRBV5-1 and J usage is TRBJ1-1; D remains ambiguous. There are 13 residues in the CDR3. Trimming left V 0 bases short and J 9 bases short, with 12 bases between. The germline V gene encodes CDR1 SGHRS and CDR2 YFSETQ. The CDR3 region has the DNA TGCGCCAGCAGCTTGGCCGGAGAATCAAAAGCTTTCTTT. It is translated as CASSLAGESKAFF.

This chain connects TRBV3-1 to TRBJ2-2; D remains ambiguous. Trimming took 4 bases from V and 5 from J, leaving 17 bases between them. This CDR3 region has 16 residues. Germline V gene sequence: CDR1 LGHDT, CDR2 YNNKEL (reference sequence). The CDR3 is CASSLSRADQTGELFF. In DNA form, the CDR3 reads TGTGCCAGCAGCCTATCAAGGGCGGACCAAACCGGGGAGCTGTTTTTT.

This clonotype has just a few counts. This chain joins TRBV7-3 and TRBJ1-1, with TRBD1 as a possible D gene (6 bases). CDR1 and CDR2 (germline): SGHTA, FQGTGA. Between the trimmed V and J ends, which lost 5 bases and 2 bases, there was a span of 24 bases. The CDR3 consists of 18 residues. This CDR3 reads CASSTYQRGTPSNTEAFF. The CDR3 DNA is TGTGCCAGCAGCACCTACCAAAGGGGGACACCGTCTAACACTGAAGCTTTCTTT.

The genes are TRBV6-5 and TRBJ2-7, with 7 bases aligning to TRBD2. Trimming cost V 2 bases and J 4 bases; bases outside gene matches: 14. The germline V gene has CDR1 MNHEY and CDR2 SVGAGI. The CDR3 contains 17 residues. The CDR3 coding sequence is TGTGCCAGCAGTTACACCCACCTGAGCGGGAACGTATACGAGCAGTACTTC. Translated, it gives CASSYTHLSGNVYEQYF.

This clonotype appeared a few times. CDR3 residues: CASSPQLSGDTQYF. The CDR3 nucleotides read TGCGCCAGCAGCCCCCAACTAAGTGGAGATACGCAGTATTTT. V and J are TRBV5-1 and TRBJ2-3; D gene uncertain. This CDR3 comprises 14 residues. The ends were cut back, 4 bases at V and 5 bases at J, with 14 bases in the middle. Per germline, CDR1 SGHRS and CDR2 YFSETQ.

By share, this clonotype ranks as medium-sized. The chain has TRBV12-3 or TRBV12-4 and TRBJ2-7; no reliable D call. V gave up 3 bases and J gave up 6 bases, with 12 bases separating them. The CDR3 sequence is 13 residues long. The CDR3 sequence is CASSFGSGGEQYF. The CDR3 region has the DNA TGTGCCAGCAGTTTCGGGTCTGGTGGCGAGCAGTACTTC.

This clonotype was detected a few times. The V and J genes are TRBV19 and TRBJ2-1; 8 bases fit TRBD1. Trimming took 4 bases from V and 5 from J; bases not matched to a gene: 4. The CDR3 spans 14 residues. Germline CDR1 and CDR2: LNHDA and SQIVND (reference sequence). The DNA of the CDR3 is TGTGCCAGTAGTACGCAGGGGGCCAACAATGAGCAGTTCTTC. Protein product: CASSTQGANNEQFF. The full variable domain, its missing parts supplied by reference TRBV19 and TRBJ2-1, is DGGITQSPKYLFRKEGQNVTLSCEQNLNHDAMYWYRQDPGQGLRLIYYSQIVNDFQKGDIAEGYSVSREKKESFPLTVTSAQKNPTAFYLCASSTQGANNEQFFGPGTRLTVL.

This clonotype came up a few times. This rearrangement joins TRBV7-9 to TRBJ1-3, with D unclear. The CDR3 sequence is 11 residues long. Germline values: CDR1 SEHNR, CDR2 FQNEAQ (reference sequence). Trimming stripped 5 bases from V and 3 bases from J, with 2 bases between. CDR3: CASSIGNTIYF. The DNA of the CDR3 is TGTGCCAGCAGCATTGGAAACACCATATATTTT.

This clonotype turned up a few times. The V and J genes are TRBV29-1 and TRBJ2-1; perhaps TRBD1 as D (6 bases). The CDR3 loop spans 14 amino acids. Germline CDR1 reads SQVTM; CDR2 reads ANQGSEA. Trimming shortened V by 3 bases and J by 5 bases, and 14 bases separated the two germline ends. The CDR3 DNA follows: TGCAGCGTTGATAGGGGGACGGGGAACAATGAGCAGTTCTTC. Translating it yields CSVDRGTGNNEQFF.

The chain joins TRBV7-9 to TRBJ2-1, with D perhaps assigned TRBD1 or TRBD2 (6 bases each). From germline, CDR1 is SEHNR and CDR2 FQNEAQ (reference sequence). The germline V and J ends were trimmed by 1 base and 0 bases, with 13 bases remaining between them. The CDR3 has 17 amino acids. CDR3 in DNA: TGTGCCAGCAGCTTAGAGGTGGGGGGCGGCTCCTACAATGAGCAGTTCTTC. Protein sequence: CASSLEVGGGSYNEQFF.

In its sample, this clonotype was seen a few times. This chain links TRBV11-2 with TRBJ1-1; possible D gene TRBD1, 5 bases. The V end was cut by 6 bases, the J end by 2 bases, with 22 bases between. Germline V gene data show CDR1 as SGHAT and CDR2 as FQNNGV. CDR3 length: 17 amino acids. The chain's CDR3 is CASRSALYRSLNTEAFF. CDR3 bases: TGTGCCAGCAGATCAGCCCTTTACAGGAGCCTAAACACTGAAGCTTTCTTT.

The sample holds a few counts of this clonotype. The gene calls are TRBV6-5 and TRBJ2-7; D remains ambiguous. The length of the CDR3 is 14 residues. The germline gives CDR1 MNHEY, CDR2 SVGAGI. Trimming stripped 0 bases from V and 2 bases from J, with 8 bases between. The CDR3 DNA reads as TGTGCCAGCAGTTACTCGACCTTAGCCTACGAGCAGTACTTC. This encodes CASSYSTLAYEQYF.

The J gene is TRBJ2-3, the V gene TRBV4-3; 7 bases fit TRBD1. The ends lost 2 bases at V and 5 bases at J; junction bases unmatched: 4. Looked up from germline, CDR1 is LGHNA and CDR2 is YSLEER. The CDR3 spans 14 residues. CDR3 sequence reads: CASSQTGAGDTQYF. CDR3 nucleotide sequence: TGCGCCAGCAGCCAAACAGGGGCGGGAGATACGCAGTATTTT.

The chain employs TRBV12-3 or TRBV12-4 and TRBJ1-3; D call uncertain. Trimming took 3 bases from V and 0 from J, leaving 3 bases between them. The CDR3 sequence is 13 residues long. The CDR3 DNA reads as TGTGCCAGCAGTTTCAACTCTGGAAACACCATATATTTT. Its protein product is CASSFNSGNTIYF.

The genes are TRBV7-2 and TRBJ2-2; 15 nucleotides agree with TRBD2. The CDR3 consists of 21 residues. CDR1 and CDR2 (germline): SGHTA, FQGNSA. V lost 5 bases to trimming and J lost 6 bases; unmatched junction nucleotides: 19. CDR3 DNA sequence: TGTGCCAGCAGCAAACTGAGGACTAGCGGGGGGGCGCTTGGCTTCTCCGGGGAGCTGTTTTTT. This translates into CASSKLRTSGGALGFSGELFF. Looking up the rest from reference TRBV7-2 and TRBJ2-2 gives the full variable domain: GAGVSQSPSNKVTEKGKDVELRCDPISGHTALYWYRQSLGQGLEFLIYFQGNSAPDKSGLPSDRFSAERTGGSVSTLTIQRTQQEDSAVYLCASSKLRTSGGALGFSGELFFGEGSRLTVL.

This sequence joins TRBV6-5 and TRBJ2-3, with 8 nucleotides matching TRBD2. This CDR3 is 15 amino acids long. Germline loops: CDR1 MNHEY, CDR2 SVGAGI. The V and J ends lost 7 bases and 5 bases, in that order; junction bases with no gene match: 11. CDR3 sequence reads: CASIVAGKAEDTQYF. The CDR3 DNA follows: TGTGCCAGCATAGTAGCGGGGAAGGCCGAAGATACGCAGTATTTT.

This clonotype was found a few times. The V gene is TRBV4-2, the J gene TRBJ1-1; 8 bases match TRBD1. The CDR3 extends over 17 amino acids. Trimming took 0 bases from V and 1 from J; bases not matched to a gene: 7. Per germline, CDR1 LGHNA and CDR2 YNFKEQ. For the CDR3, the DNA is TGTGCCAGCAGCCAAGATGTCACAGGGGGATGGAACACTGAAGCTTTCTTT. It codes for CASSQDVTGGWNTEAFF.